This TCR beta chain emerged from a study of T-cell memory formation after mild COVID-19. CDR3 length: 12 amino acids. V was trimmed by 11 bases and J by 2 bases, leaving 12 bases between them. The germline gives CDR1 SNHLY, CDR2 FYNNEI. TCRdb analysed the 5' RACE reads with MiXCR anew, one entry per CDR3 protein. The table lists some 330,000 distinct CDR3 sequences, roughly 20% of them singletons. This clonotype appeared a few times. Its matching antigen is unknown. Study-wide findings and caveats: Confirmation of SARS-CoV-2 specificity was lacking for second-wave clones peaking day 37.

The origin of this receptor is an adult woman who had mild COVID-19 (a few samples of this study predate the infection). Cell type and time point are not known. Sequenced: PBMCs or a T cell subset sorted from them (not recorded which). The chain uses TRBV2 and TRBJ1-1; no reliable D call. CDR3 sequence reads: CALGVGNTEAFF. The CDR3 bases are TGTGCCCTCGGGGTTGGTAACACTGAAGCTTTCTTT.